One and the same sample provided the 7 T cell receptor beta chains below, sequenced in a study of blood T cell repertoires in COVID-19. This table comes from immunoSEQ multiplex PCR, and its TCRdb copy is limited to in-frame clones, with some not included. The sample gives about 55,000 clones, approximately 85% of which show up once; approximately 10% is in the top ten. The sample taken for sequencing was peripheral blood. Receptors originate from a human donor in a cohort sampled during active COVID-19.

This chain links TRBV5-1 with TRBJ2-1; the D is unclear. V was trimmed by 0 bases and J by 0 bases, leaving 10 bases between them. Germline V gives CDR1 SGHRS, CDR2 YFSETQ. The CDR3 contains 16 residues. The CDR3 DNA follows: TGCGCCAGCAGCTTGGGCGGCCAAAGCTCCTACAATGAGCAGTTCTTC. The encoded protein is CASSLGGQSSYNEQFF.

V gene TRBV3-1 (or the pseudogene TRBV3-2) combines with J gene TRBJ2-1, with 8 bases aligning to TRBD2. V dropped 1 base and J dropped 2; count of bases not matched to a gene: 13. The germline gives CDR1 LGHDT, CDR2 YNNKEL (reference sequence). CDR3 length: 19 amino acids. CDR3 sequence: CASSQGMTSAMVAYNEQFF. CDR3 nucleotides: TGTGCCAGCAGCCAAGGCATGACTAGCGCCATGGTGGCCTACAATGAGCAGTTCTTC.

The V call is TRBV6-1, the J call TRBJ2-7; 8 bases line up with TRBD2. The CDR3 has 14 residues. Losses at the gene ends were 3 bases for V and 7 bases for J; bases not matched to a gene: 8. Germline V CDR1 and CDR2: MNHNS, SASEGT. Here the CDR3 reads CASSEDILAGEQYF. Written as DNA, the CDR3 is TGTGCCAGCAGTGAGGATATATTAGCGGGGGAGCAGTACTTC.

The V call is TRBV19, the J call TRBJ2-3, with 8 bases that match TRBD1. CDR1 and CDR2 (germline): LNHDA, SQIVND (reference sequence). This CDR3 comprises 14 residues. The V and J ends lost 6 bases and 4 bases, in that order; junction bases with no gene match: 6. The CDR3: CASREGQGPDTQYF. The CDR3 nucleotides are TGTGCCAGTAGGGAAGGACAGGGCCCAGATACGCAGTATTTT.

The rearrangement links TRBV19 to TRBJ2-7; D is perhaps TRBD1 (6 bases). This CDR3 contains 14 residues. Germline CDR1 and CDR2: LNHDA and SQIVND (reference sequence). Trimming removed 2 bases at V and 5 bases at J, with 13 bases between. CDR3 bases: TGTGCCAGTAGTATACGGAAACAGGGCCACGAGCAGTACTTC. This codes for CASSIRKQGHEQYF.

CDR3 bases: TGTGCCAGCAGTTTTCCTACAGGTTTCAATCAGCCCCAGCATTTT. Translation gives CASSFPTGFNQPQHF. This chain links TRBV28 with TRBJ1-5; weak D call: TRBD1 (5 bases). Germline V gene sequence: CDR1 MDHEN, CDR2 SYDVKM. The CDR3 extends over 15 amino acids. V lost 3 bases, J lost 3 bases, and 12 bases lay in between.

The chain employs TRBV20-1 and TRBJ1-5, with D uncertain. Germline values: CDR1 DFQATT, CDR2 SNEGSKA (reference sequence). CDR3 length equals 14 residues. V lost 4 bases to trimming and J lost 7 bases, with 17 bases between them. CDR3 protein: CSATDMSTGQPQHF. DNA of the CDR3: TGCAGTGCTACTGACATGAGTACGGGGCAGCCCCAGCATTTT.